This T cell receptor (beta chain) originates from a study of blood T cells in healthy people across ages. Findings of the study overall: Since the PBMCs were unsorted, naive and antigen-experienced cells could not be conclusively compared. Long-lived donors had more naive CD4+ cells and higher diversity than aged donors. Strongly correlated with naive T cell percentage was TCR beta diversity.

Primers used in a second PCR of roughly 7 to 12 cycles were a sample-barcoded 5' primer and a J-beta primer mix. TCRdb re-called the 5' RACE reads with MiXCR, one entry per CDR3 protein. The table records fewer than 950,000 distinct CDR3 sequences, about 53% of them present only once. There were at least 6 micrograms of total RNA extracted from every sample. Looked up from germline, CDR1 is MNHNS and CDR2 is SASEGT. CDR3 size: 16 residues. J gave up 6 bases and V 4 bases, and 7 bases lay outside the gene matches. Notes on this clonotype: Its antigen is unidentified.

The source of this sequence is an elderly man in good health. The sequenced sample was blood. The chain links TRBV6-1 to TRBJ2-1, with 12 bases identical to TRBD2. The CDR3 DNA reads as TGTGCCAGCAGTGGGACTAGCGGGACCATGGCCAATGAGCAGTTCTTC. Translation gives CASSGTSGTMANEQFF.